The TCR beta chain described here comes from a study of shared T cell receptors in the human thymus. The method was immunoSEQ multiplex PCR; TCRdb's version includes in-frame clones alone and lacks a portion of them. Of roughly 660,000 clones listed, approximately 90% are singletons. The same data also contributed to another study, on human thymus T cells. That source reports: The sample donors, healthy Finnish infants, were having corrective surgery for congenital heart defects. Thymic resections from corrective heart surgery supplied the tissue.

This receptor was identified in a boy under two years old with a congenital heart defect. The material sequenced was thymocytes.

This CDR3 reads CASSIQGPTSNGYTF. DNA of the CDR3: TGTGCCAGCAGTATCCAGGGTCCCACGTCAAATGGCTACACCTTC. The chain employs TRBV13 and TRBJ1-2, with a tentative D call TRBD1 (5 bases). V lost 6 bases and J 6 bases, leaving 20 bases between the germline ends. CDR3 length: 15 residues. The germline CDR1 and CDR2 sequences are PRHDT and FYEKMQ (reference sequence).